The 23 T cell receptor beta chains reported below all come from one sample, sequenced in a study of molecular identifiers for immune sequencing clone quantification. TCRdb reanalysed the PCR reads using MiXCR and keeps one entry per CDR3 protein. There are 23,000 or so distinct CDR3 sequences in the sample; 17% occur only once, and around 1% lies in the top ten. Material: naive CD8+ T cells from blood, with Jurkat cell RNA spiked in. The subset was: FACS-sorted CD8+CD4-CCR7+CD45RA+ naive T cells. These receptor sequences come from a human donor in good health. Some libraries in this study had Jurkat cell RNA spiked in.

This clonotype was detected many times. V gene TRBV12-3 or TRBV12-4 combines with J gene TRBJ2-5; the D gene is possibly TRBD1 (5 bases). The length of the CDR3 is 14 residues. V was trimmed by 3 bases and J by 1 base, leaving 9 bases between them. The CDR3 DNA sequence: TGTGCCAGCAGTTTGGCGCAGGGCCAAGAGACCCAGTACTTC. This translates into CASSLAQGQETQYF.

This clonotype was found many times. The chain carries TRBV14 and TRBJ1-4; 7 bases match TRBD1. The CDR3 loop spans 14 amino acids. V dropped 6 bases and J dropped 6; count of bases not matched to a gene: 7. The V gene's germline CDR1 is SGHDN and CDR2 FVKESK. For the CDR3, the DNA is TGTGCCAGCAGTCCGACAGGGCCGGATGAAAAACTGTTTTTT. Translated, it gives CASSPTGPDEKLFF.

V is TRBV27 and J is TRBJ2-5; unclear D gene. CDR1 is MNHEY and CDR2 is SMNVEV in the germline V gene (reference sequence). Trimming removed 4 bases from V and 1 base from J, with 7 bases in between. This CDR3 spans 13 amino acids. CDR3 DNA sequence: TGTGCCAGCAGTTGGTCCAGCCAAGAGACCCAGTACTTC. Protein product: CASSWSSQETQYF.

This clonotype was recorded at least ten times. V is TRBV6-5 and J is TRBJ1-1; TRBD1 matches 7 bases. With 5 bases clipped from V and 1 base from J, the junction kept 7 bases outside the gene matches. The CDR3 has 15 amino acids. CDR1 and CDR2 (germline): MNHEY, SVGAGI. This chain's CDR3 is CASSSPGQRNTEAFF. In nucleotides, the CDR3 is TGTGCCAGCAGTAGCCCGGGACAGCGGAACACTGAAGCTTTCTTT.

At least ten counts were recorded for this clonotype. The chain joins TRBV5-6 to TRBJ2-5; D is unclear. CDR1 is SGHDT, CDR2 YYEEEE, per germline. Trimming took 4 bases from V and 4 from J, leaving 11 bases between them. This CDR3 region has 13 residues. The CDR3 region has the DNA TGTGCCAGCAGCGGATGGTCCTTAGAGACCCAGTACTTC. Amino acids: CASSGWSLETQYF. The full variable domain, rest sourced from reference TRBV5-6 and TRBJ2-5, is DAGVTQSPTHLIKTRGQQVTLRCSPKSGHDTVSWYQQALGQGPQFIFQYYEEEERQRGNFPDRFSGHQFPNYSSELNVNALLLGDSALYLCASSGWSLETQYFGPGTRLLVL.

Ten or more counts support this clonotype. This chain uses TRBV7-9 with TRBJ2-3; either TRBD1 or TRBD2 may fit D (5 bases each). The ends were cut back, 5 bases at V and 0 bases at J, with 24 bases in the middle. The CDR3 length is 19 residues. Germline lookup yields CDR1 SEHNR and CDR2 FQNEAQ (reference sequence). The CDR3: CASSHPLFGDGASTDTQYF. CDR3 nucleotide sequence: TGTGCCAGCAGCCATCCCCTTTTCGGGGACGGTGCTAGCACAGATACGCAGTATTTT.

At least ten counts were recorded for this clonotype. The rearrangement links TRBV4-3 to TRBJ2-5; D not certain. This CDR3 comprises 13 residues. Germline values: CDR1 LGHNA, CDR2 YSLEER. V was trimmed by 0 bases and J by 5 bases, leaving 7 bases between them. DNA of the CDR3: TGCGCCAGCAGCCAAGATTATGGGGAGACCCAGTACTTC. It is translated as CASSQDYGETQYF.

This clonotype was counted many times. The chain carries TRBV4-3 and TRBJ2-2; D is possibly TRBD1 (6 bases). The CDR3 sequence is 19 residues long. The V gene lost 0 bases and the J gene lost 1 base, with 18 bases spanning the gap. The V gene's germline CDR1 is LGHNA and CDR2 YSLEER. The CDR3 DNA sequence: TGCGCCAGCAGCCAAGATCGTCAGGGGACAACAATGAACACCGGGGAGCTGTTTTTT. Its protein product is CASSQDRQGTTMNTGELFF.

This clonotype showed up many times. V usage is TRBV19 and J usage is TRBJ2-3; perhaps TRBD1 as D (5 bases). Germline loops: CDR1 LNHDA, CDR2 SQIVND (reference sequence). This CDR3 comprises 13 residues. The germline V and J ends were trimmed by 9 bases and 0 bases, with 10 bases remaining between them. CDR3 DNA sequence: TGTGCCAGCAACCAGGGAAGCACAGATACGCAGTATTTT. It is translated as CASNQGSTDTQYF.

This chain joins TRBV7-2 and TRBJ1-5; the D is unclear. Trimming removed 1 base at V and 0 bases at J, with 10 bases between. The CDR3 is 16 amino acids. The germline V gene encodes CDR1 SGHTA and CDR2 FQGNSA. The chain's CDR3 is CASSLVVGYSNQPQHF. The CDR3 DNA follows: TGTGCCAGCAGCTTAGTAGTAGGATATAGCAATCAGCCCCAGCATTTT.

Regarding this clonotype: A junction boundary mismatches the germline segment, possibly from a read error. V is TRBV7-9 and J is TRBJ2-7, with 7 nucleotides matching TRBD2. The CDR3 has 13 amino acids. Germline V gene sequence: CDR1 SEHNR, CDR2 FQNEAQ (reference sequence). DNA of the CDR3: TGTGCCAGCAGCATGGCGGGGGACTACGAGCAGCACTTC. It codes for CASSMAGDYEQHF.

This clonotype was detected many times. As DNA, the CDR3 is TGTGCCAGCAGACACGGCTTTTTTAGCACAGATACGCAGTATTTT. Its translation: CASRHGFFSTDTQYF. V is TRBV4-2 and J is TRBJ2-3; unclear D gene. V was trimmed by 6 bases and J by 0 bases, leaving 13 bases between them. The CDR3 is 15 amino acids. From germline, CDR1 is LGHNA and CDR2 YNFKEQ.

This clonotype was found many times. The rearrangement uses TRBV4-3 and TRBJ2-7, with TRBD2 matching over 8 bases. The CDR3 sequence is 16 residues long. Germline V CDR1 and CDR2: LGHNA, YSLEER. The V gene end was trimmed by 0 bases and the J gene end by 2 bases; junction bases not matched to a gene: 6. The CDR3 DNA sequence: TGCGCCAGCAGCCAAGACAACCTAGCGGGTACCTACGAGCAGTACTTC. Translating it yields CASSQDNLAGTYEQYF.

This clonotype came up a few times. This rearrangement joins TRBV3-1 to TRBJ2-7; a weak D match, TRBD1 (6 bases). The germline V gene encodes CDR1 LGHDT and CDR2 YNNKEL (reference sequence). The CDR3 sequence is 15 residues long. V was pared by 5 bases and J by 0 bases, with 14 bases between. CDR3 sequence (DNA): TGTGCCAGCAGCATGAGCCGGGACAACTCCTACGAGCAGTACTTC. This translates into CASSMSRDNSYEQYF.

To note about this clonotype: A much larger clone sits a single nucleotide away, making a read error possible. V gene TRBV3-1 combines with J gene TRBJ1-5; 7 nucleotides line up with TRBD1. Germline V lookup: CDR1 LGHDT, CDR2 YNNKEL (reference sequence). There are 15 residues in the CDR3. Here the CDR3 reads CASGQQGLGNQPQHF. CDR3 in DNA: TGTGCCAGCGGCCAACAGGGGCTAGGCAATCAGCCCCAGCATTTT.

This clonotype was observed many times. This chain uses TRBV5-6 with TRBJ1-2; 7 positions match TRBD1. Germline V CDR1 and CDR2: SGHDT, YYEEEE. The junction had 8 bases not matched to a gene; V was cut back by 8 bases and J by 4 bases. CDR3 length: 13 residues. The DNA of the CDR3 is TGTGCCAGTTCCCCGGGACAGAGCTATGGCTACACCTTC. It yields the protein CASSPGQSYGYTF.

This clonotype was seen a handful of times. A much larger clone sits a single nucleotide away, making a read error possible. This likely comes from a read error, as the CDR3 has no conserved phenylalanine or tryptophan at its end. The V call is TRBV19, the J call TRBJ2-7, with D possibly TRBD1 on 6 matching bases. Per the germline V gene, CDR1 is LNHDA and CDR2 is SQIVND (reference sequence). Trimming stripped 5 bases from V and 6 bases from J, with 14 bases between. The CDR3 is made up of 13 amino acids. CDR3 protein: CASSLTGWSEQYS. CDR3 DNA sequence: TGTGCCAGTAGTTTGACAGGCTGGTCCGAGCAGTACTCC.

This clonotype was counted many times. This CDR3 is CASSQASGEEQFF. The CDR3 DNA reads as TGTGCCAGCAGCCAAGCTAGCGGAGAAGAGCAGTTCTTC. The rearrangement joins TRBV4-2 to TRBJ2-1, with 7 bases fitting TRBD2. Germline trimming cut 1 base from V and 10 bases from J; bases unmatched to any gene: 4. The CDR3 extends over 13 amino acids. CDR1 LGHNA and CDR2 YNFKEQ come from the germline V gene.

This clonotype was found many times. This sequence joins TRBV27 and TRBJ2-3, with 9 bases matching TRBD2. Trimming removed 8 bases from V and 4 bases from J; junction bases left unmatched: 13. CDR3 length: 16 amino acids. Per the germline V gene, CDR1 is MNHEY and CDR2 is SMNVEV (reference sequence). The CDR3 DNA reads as TGTGCCAGCTCTGAGGTCGCGGGGGGGAGTCCAGATACGCAGTATTTT. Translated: CASSEVAGGSPDTQYF.

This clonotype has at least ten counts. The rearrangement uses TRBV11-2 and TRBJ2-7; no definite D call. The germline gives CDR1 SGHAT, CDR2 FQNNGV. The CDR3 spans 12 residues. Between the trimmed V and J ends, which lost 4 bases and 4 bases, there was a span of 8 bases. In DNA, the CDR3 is TGTGCCAGCAGCTCCATGGAGTACGAGCAGTACTTC. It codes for CASSSMEYEQYF.

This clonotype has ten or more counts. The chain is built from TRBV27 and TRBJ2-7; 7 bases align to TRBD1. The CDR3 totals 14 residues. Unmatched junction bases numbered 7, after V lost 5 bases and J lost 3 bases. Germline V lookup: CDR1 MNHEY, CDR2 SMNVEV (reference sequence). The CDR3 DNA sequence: TGTGCCAGCAGTCCCGGACAGGCCCTCTACGAGCAGTACTTC. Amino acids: CASSPGQALYEQYF.

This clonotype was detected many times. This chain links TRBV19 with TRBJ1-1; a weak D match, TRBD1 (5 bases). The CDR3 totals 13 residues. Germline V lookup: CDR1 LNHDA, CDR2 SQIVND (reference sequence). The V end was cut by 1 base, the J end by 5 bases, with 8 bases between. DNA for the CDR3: TGTGCCAGTAGTATAGCGTGGGGGACTGAAGCTTTCTTT. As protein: CASSIAWGTEAFF.

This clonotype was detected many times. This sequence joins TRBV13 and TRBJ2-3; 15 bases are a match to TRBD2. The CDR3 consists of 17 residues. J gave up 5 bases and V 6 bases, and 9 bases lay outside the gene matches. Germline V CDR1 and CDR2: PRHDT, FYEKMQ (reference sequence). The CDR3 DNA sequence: TGTGCCAGCAGAGAACCGGGACTAGCGGGAGGCGGAGATACGCAGTATTTT. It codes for CASREPGLAGGGDTQYF.